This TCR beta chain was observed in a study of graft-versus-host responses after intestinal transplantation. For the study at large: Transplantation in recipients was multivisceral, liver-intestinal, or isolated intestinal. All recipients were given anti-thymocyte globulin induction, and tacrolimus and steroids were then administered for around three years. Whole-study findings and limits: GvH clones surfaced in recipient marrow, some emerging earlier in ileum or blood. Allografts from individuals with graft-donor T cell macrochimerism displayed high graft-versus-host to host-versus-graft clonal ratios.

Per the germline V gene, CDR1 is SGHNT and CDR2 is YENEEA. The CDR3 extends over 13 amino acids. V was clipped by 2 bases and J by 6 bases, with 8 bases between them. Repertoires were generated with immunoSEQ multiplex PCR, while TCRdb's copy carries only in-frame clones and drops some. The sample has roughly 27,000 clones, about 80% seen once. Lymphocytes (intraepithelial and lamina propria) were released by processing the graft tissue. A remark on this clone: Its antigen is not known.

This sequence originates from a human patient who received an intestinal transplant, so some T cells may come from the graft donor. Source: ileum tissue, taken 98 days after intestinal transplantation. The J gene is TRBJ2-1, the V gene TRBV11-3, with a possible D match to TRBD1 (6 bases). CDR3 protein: CASSLQGGNEQFF. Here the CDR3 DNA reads TGTGCCAGCAGCTTACAAGGGGGCAATGAGCAGTTCTTC.